Below are 30 T cell receptor beta chains sequenced from a single sample in a study of blood T cell repertoires in COVID-19. Sequencing used immunoSEQ multiplex PCR; TCRdb keeps in-frame clones, though not all of them. Of 80,000 to 100,000 clones listed, 90% are singletons. Sequenced material: peripheral blood. The receptors come from a man in his 60s with acute or convalescent COVID-19.

The gene calls are TRBV24-1 and TRBJ2-2; 7 nucleotides line up with TRBD1. With V trimmed by 3 bases and J by 2 bases, 5 bases remained unmatched. Germline CDR1 reads KGHDR; CDR2 reads SFDVKD. The CDR3 is made up of 16 amino acids. The CDR3 bases are TGTGCCACCAGTGATCCTCGACAGGGTAACACCGGGGAGCTGTTTTTT. This codes for CATSDPRQGNTGELFF.

This chain links TRBV18 with TRBJ2-3; 7 bases fit TRBD2. Per the germline V gene, CDR1 is KGHSH and CDR2 is LQKENI. CDR3 length equals 13 residues. Trimming cost V 4 bases and J 6 bases; bases outside gene matches: 4. The DNA of the CDR3 is TGTGCCAGCTCACTCCAGGGAGGGGATACGCAGTATTTT. Residues: CASSLQGGDTQYF.

The chain is built from TRBV19 and TRBJ1-2; D might be TRBD1 (6 bases). The CDR3 covers 15 residues. The germline V gene encodes CDR1 LNHDA and CDR2 SQIVND (reference sequence). The V end was cut by 5 bases, the J end by 0 bases, with 13 bases between. The CDR3 protein is CASSANREANYGYTF. The CDR3 bases are TGTGCCAGTAGTGCCAACAGGGAAGCTAACTATGGCTACACCTTC.

The gene calls are TRBV18 and TRBJ1-2; D remains unclear. Deletions cut 6 bases from V and 0 bases from J, with 14 bases between. CDR3 length equals 15 residues. From germline, CDR1 is KGHSH and CDR2 LQKENI. CDR3 sequence (DNA): TGTGCCAGCTCCCCCTGGGAGGGAGCTAACTATGGCTACACCTTC. This gives the protein CASSPWEGANYGYTF.

The rearrangement links TRBV19 to TRBJ1-4, with a weak D call TRBD1 (5 bases). This CDR3 region has 17 residues. Germline V lookup: CDR1 LNHDA, CDR2 SQIVND (reference sequence). V was shortened by 5 bases and J by 5 bases, with 21 bases between the two germline ends. As DNA, the CDR3 is TGTGCCAGTAGTGCCGGGCGAAACAGGAATTTCAATGAAAAACTGTTTTTT. Protein: CASSAGRNRNFNEKLFF.

This chain joins TRBV5-1 and TRBJ2-1; 10 bases align to TRBD2. CDR1 SGHRS and CDR2 YFSETQ come from the germline V gene. The ends lost 2 bases at V and 7 bases at J; junction bases unmatched: 6. CDR3 length: 15 residues. The CDR3 sequence: CASSFLAGGANEQFF. For the CDR3, the DNA is TGCGCCAGCAGCTTTTTAGCGGGGGGCGCAAATGAGCAGTTCTTC. Supplemented by reference TRBV5-1 and TRBJ2-1, the full variable domain reads KAGVTQTPRYLIKTRGQQVTLSCSPISGHRSVSWYQQTPGQGLQFLFEYFSETQRNKGNFPGRFSGRQFSNSRSEMNVSTLELGDSALYLCASSFLAGGANEQFFGPGTRLTVL.

V and J are TRBV29-1 and TRBJ1-2; 8 positions agree with TRBD1. The trim removed 6 bases at V and 1 base at J, leaving 10 bases unmatched. Per the germline V gene, CDR1 is SQVTM and CDR2 is ANQGSEA. This CDR3 has 15 residues. In nucleotides, the CDR3 is TGCAGCGTCAGGACAGGGATAGGAGTTAACTATGGCTACACCTTC. Residues: CSVRTGIGVNYGYTF.

The rearrangement joins TRBV5-4 to TRBJ1-1; D not resolved. The CDR3 runs 14 residues. The V end lost 2 bases, the J end lost 3 bases, and 11 bases lay between the germline ends. Germline values: CDR1 SGHNT, CDR2 YYREEE (reference sequence). DNA for the CDR3: TGTGCCAGCAGCTTAAGTGCCGGGGACACTGAAGCTTTCTTT. It is translated as CASSLSAGDTEAFF. Full variable domain (missing parts from reference TRBV5-4 and TRBJ1-1): ETGVTQSPTHLIKTRGQQVTLRCSSQSGHNTVSWYQQALGQGPQFIFQYYREEENGRGNFPPRFSGLQFPNYSSELNVNALELDDSALYLCASSLSAGDTEAFFGQGTRLTVV.

This clone was seen only once. CDR3 DNA sequence: TGTGCCAGCAGTTGGGGCAGTTCCTACGAGCAGTACGTC. Protein sequence: CASSWGSSYEQYV. The chain combines TRBV12-3 or TRBV12-4 with TRBJ2-7; tentative D call: TRBD1 (5 bases). This CDR3 comprises 13 residues. V lost 4 bases and J 1 base, leaving 8 bases between the germline ends.

Here the CDR3 DNA reads TGTGCCAGCAGTTCCTCTGGACAGGGCCCCGGGGAGCTGTTTTTT. Translated: CASSSSGQGPGELFF. J is TRBJ2-2 and V is TRBV28; 8 bases agree with TRBD1. Germline CDR1 reads MDHEN; CDR2 reads SYDVKM. Germline trimming cut 4 bases from V and 6 bases from J; bases unmatched to any gene: 7. The CDR3 runs 15 residues.

This clone was seen a single time. The chain combines TRBV5-1 with TRBJ1-2; TRBD1 agrees at 8 bases. This CDR3 region has 15 residues. Trimming removed 3 bases from V and 7 bases from J; junction bases left unmatched: 11. CDR1 is SGHRS, CDR2 YFSETQ, per germline. The CDR3 DNA reads TGCGCCAGCAGCTGGGGACAGGCCGAGGGAACTGGCTACACCTTC. Translated: CASSWGQAEGTGYTF.

The chain carries TRBV2 and TRBJ1-6; the D is unclear. The CDR3 extends over 14 amino acids. The germline CDR1 and CDR2 sequences are SNHLY and FYNNEI. The ends were cut back, 3 bases at V and 7 bases at J, with 10 bases in the middle. DNA for the CDR3: TGTGCCAGCAGTGATCTGGGGAGCAATTCACCCCTCCACTTT. Its protein product is CASSDLGSNSPLHF.

The chain has TRBV6-6 and TRBJ1-6; maybe TRBD1 (5 bases). This CDR3 contains 11 residues. CDR1 and CDR2 (germline): MNHNY, SVGAGI (reference sequence). The V end was cut by 8 bases, the J end by 10 bases, with 9 bases between. The chain's CDR3 is CASRGGSPLHF. In DNA, the CDR3 is TGTGCCAGCCGGGGGGGATCACCCCTCCACTTT.

CDR3 nucleotide sequence: TGTGCCAGCAGCTTTGGGTCTAGCGGGGGGAGGACGCAGTATTTT. This translates into CASSFGSSGGRTQYF. The V and J genes are TRBV7-2 and TRBJ2-3; 11 bases are a match to TRBD2. J was trimmed by 9 bases and V by 3 bases; bases with no gene match: 8. The germline V gene encodes CDR1 SGHTA and CDR2 FQGNSA. This CDR3 has 15 amino acids.

This clone was recorded once. The DNA of the CDR3 is TGTGCCAGCAGCTTAGCGGAGTGGTATGGCTACACCTTC. Its protein product is CASSLAEWYGYTF. This sequence joins TRBV7-9 and TRBJ1-2; no clear D gene. CDR1 SEHNR and CDR2 FQNEAQ come from the germline V gene (reference sequence). The CDR3 is 13 amino acids. Trimming shortened V by 0 bases and J by 5 bases, and 7 bases separated the two germline ends.

The chain is built from TRBV10-3 and TRBJ1-3; TRBD1 agrees at 7 bases. The CDR3 loop spans 15 amino acids. The germline V gene encodes CDR1 ENHRY and CDR2 SYGVKD. The V gene end was trimmed by 2 bases and the J gene end by 7 bases; junction bases not matched to a gene: 8. As DNA, the CDR3 is TGTGCCATCAGTGAGACAGGGGCTCCTCTGAACACCATATATTTT. Translating it yields CAISETGAPLNTIYF.

The CDR3 spells CASSQETGGQSGNTIYF. The DNA of the CDR3 is TGTGCCAGCAGCCAAGAGACAGGCGGACAATCTGGAAACACCATATATTTT. V usage is TRBV3-1 (or the pseudogene TRBV3-2) and J usage is TRBJ1-3; a weak D match, TRBD1 (6 bases). CDR1 is LGHDT and CDR2 is YNNKEL in the germline V gene (reference sequence). Trimming pared 0 bases from V and 1 base from J, leaving 13 bases between. The CDR3 is 17 amino acids.

This clone occurred once. The J gene is TRBJ2-2, the V gene TRBV19, with D possibly being TRBD1 (6 bases). Germline CDR1 is LNHDA and CDR2 is SQIVND (reference sequence). This CDR3 has 15 residues. With 5 bases removed from V and 1 base from J, the gap between germline ends came to 11 bases. The CDR3 sequence: CASSYTGMNTGELFF. For the CDR3, the DNA is TGTGCCAGTAGTTACACAGGGATGAACACCGGGGAGCTGTTTTTT. Full variable domain (remainder filled in from reference TRBV19 and TRBJ2-2): DGGITQSPKYLFRKEGQNVTLSCEQNLNHDAMYWYRQDPGQGLRLIYYSQIVNDFQKGDIAEGYSVSREKKESFPLTVTSAQKNPTAFYLCASSYTGMNTGELFFGEGSRLTVL.

This chain connects TRBV5-1 to TRBJ2-3; TRBD1 might be the D (6 bases). The CDR3 is 15 amino acids. The V gene's germline CDR1 is SGHRS and CDR2 YFSETQ. Deletions cut 7 bases from V and 2 bases from J, with 17 bases between. The CDR3 sequence: CASQVGGSPTDTQYF. The CDR3 coding sequence is TGCGCCAGCCAGGTTGGGGGCAGTCCCACAGATACGCAGTATTTT.

This chain links TRBV4-1 with TRBJ1-3, with 7 bases matching TRBD1. The CDR3 sequence is 17 residues long. Germline V gene lookup returns CDR1 MGHRA and CDR2 YSYEKL. Unmatched junction bases numbered 6, after V lost 1 base and J lost 0 bases. The CDR3 loop reads CASSQGWDSLSGNTIYF. Written as DNA, the CDR3 is TGCGCCAGCAGCCAAGGTTGGGACAGTCTCTCTGGAAACACCATATATTTT.

V usage is TRBV11-1 and J usage is TRBJ2-2; 10 bases align to TRBD1. Germline values: CDR1 SGHAT, CDR2 FQDESV (reference sequence). V dropped 5 bases and J dropped 1; count of bases not matched to a gene: 4. The CDR3 contains 16 residues. DNA of the CDR3: TGTGCCAGCAGCCCAGGACAGGGGGTGAACACCGGGGAGCTGTTTTTT. Amino acids: CASSPGQGVNTGELFF.

This sequence joins TRBV7-2 and TRBJ2-1; no clear D gene. V lost 3 bases and J 7 bases, leaving 10 bases between the germline ends. CDR3 length: 13 residues. CDR1 is SGHTA, CDR2 FQGNSA, per germline. The CDR3: CASSFPSRNEQFF. In nucleotides, the CDR3 is TGTGCCAGCAGCTTCCCGTCTAGGAATGAGCAGTTCTTC.

The chain joins TRBV2 to TRBJ1-2, with 9 bases fitting TRBD1. With V trimmed by 6 bases and J by 2 bases, 13 bases remained unmatched. CDR1 SNHLY and CDR2 FYNNEI come from the germline V gene. The CDR3 is made up of 17 amino acids. CDR3 protein: CASRDEIFGTGNYGYTF. The CDR3, as DNA: TGTGCCAGCAGAGACGAGATCTTCGGGACAGGGAACTATGGCTACACCTTC.

The V and J genes are TRBV7-2 and TRBJ2-3; D remains unclear. This CDR3 comprises 14 residues. CDR1 is SGHTA, CDR2 FQGNSA, per germline. The ends were cut back, 8 bases at V and 1 base at J, with 13 bases in the middle. The CDR3 is CASRPSAGTDTQYF. Here the CDR3 DNA reads TGTGCCAGCCGCCCAAGCGCCGGCACAGATACGCAGTATTTT.

The CDR3 DNA reads as TGCGCCAGCAGCTTGGCAGGCTCGGCTGAAGCTTTCTTT. Translation gives CASSLAGSAEAFF. The chain couples TRBV5-1 to TRBJ1-1; D remains ambiguous. V gave up 0 bases and J gave up 6 bases, with 9 bases separating them. There are 13 residues in the CDR3. Per the germline V gene, CDR1 is SGHRS and CDR2 is YFSETQ.

The chain has TRBV23-1 and TRBJ2-7; D gene uncertain. TRBV23-1 is an ORF for which the function is uncertain. V was clipped by 7 bases and J by 10 bases, with 11 bases between them. CDR3 size: 10 residues. The chain's CDR3 is CASTLQRQYV. Written as DNA, the CDR3 is TGCGCCAGCACCTTACAACGCCAGTACGTC.

The genes are TRBV6-5 and TRBJ1-6; no clear D. Trimming removed 7 bases at V and 5 bases at J, with 9 bases between. This CDR3 has 13 amino acids. CDR1 and CDR2 from the germline V gene are MNHEY and SVGAGI. The CDR3 here is CASKAGNNSPLHF. The CDR3 DNA sequence: TGTGCCAGCAAAGCCGGTAATAATTCACCCCTCCACTTT.

The genes are TRBV2 and TRBJ1-2; weak D call: TRBD1 (5 bases). In germline, CDR1 is SNHLY, CDR2 FYNNEI. The CDR3 consists of 15 residues. V shed 1 base and J shed 6 bases, with 15 bases lying between them. CDR3 bases: TGTGCCAGCAGTGAAGTTGTGGGAGGGGCGGATGGCTACACCTTC. Translated, it gives CASSEVVGGADGYTF.

The rearrangement links TRBV5-1 to TRBJ2-3; 7 nucleotides match TRBD2. Germline lookup yields CDR1 SGHRS and CDR2 YFSETQ. This CDR3 contains 16 residues. Trimming took 0 bases from V and 5 from J; bases not matched to a gene: 9. The CDR3 here is CASSLGGGPVGDTQYF. The CDR3 DNA reads TGCGCCAGCAGCTTGGGCGGGGGACCCGTTGGAGATACGCAGTATTTT.

The gene calls are TRBV5-4 and TRBJ1-1; 7 positions agree with TRBD1. The CDR3 has 16 residues. Germline trimming cut 3 bases from V and 4 bases from J; bases unmatched to any gene: 12. Germline CDR1 is SGHNT and CDR2 is YYREEE (reference sequence). CDR3 region: CASSSVSRGIGTEAFF. CDR3 in DNA: TGTGCCAGCAGCTCAGTCTCCAGGGGGATTGGCACTGAAGCTTTCTTT.